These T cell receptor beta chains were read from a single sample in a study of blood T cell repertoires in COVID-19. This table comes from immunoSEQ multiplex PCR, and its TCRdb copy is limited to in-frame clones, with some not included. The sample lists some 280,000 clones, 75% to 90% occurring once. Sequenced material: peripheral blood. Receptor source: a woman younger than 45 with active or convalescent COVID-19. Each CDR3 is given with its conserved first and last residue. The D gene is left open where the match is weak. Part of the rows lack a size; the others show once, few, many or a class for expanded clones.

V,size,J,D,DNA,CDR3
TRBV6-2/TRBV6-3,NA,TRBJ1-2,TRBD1,TGTGCCAGCAGCTCGATCACAGGGGGCGGCTATGGCTACACCTTC,CASSSITGGGYGYTF
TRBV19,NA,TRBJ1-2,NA,TGTGCCAGTAGTGTACGGGGGGCGACGCTATATGGCTACACCTTC,CASSVRGATLYGYTF
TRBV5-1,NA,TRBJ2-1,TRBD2,TGCGCCAGCAGCTTGGGGGGAGGGTTGCTGGACAATGAGCAGTTCTTC,CASSLGGGLLDNEQFF
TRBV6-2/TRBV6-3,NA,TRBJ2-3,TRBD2,TGTGCCAGCAGTACCCCGCGGGGGGGCCTCGGTAGCACAGATACGCAGTATTTT,CASSTPRGGLGSTDTQYF
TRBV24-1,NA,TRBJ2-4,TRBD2,TGTGCCACCAGTGACCCGACTAGCGGGGGGACTAACATTCAGTACTTC,CATSDPTSGGTNIQYF
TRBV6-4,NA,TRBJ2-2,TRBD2,TGTGCCAGCAGTAGAACAGCGGGGGACCCCACCGGGGAGCTGTTTTTT,CASSRTAGDPTGELFF
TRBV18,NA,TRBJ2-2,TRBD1,TGTGCCAGCTCACCACAGGGGACAGTCGGGGAGCTGTTTTTT,CASSPQGTVGELFF
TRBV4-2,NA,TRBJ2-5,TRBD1,TGTGCCAGCAGCGCGCTCTCACAGGGGCCCCAAGAGACCCAGTACTTC,CASSALSQGPQETQYF
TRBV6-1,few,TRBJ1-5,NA,TGTGCCAGCAGTGAAACGGCAGGGGTTGTGAATCAGCCCCAGCATTTT,CASSETAGVVNQPQHF
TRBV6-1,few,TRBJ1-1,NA,TGTGCCAGCAGTGAAAAGGGGGAAGGCACTGAAGCTTTCTTT,CASSEKGEGTEAFF
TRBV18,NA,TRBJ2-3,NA,TGTGCCAGCTCAGTCAGGGGCACAGATACGCAGTATTTT,CASSVRGTDTQYF
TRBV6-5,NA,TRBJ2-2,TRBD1,TGTGCCAGCAGTTTAAGGACAGGGGCCGGGGAGCTGTTTTTT,CASSLRTGAGELFF